Below, 8 T cell receptor beta chains from the same sample are listed, as sequenced in a study of T cell clonotyping in hematopoietic cell transplantation (dated by TCRdb to the early 2020s). The time point label of this sample denotes: recipient sample about 28 days before transplant, after cytoreduction. Libraries were constructed by the immunoSEQ multiplex PCR assay. What TCRdb holds here is the immuneACCESS table cut down to in-frame rearrangements. Part of the clones is not present; checked against another copy, under half of the missing clones reflect an unresolved V gene, and the others are unexplained. The sample has more than 25,000 clones on record, 93% of them singletons. About 2.2% of the sample goes to the ten largest clones. Sequences were derived from peripheral blood mononuclear cells, sampled before stem cell transplant. Every receptor here comes from a man aged 50-60 years with acute myeloid leukemia. Some clones in this sample may be carry-over from other donors' samples.

The chain links TRBV4-3 to TRBJ2-2; D ambiguous. The V gene lost 1 base and the J gene lost 4 bases, with 10 bases spanning the gap. Germline assignment: CDR1 LGHNA and CDR2 YSLEER. The CDR3 loop spans 15 amino acids. CDR3 nucleotide sequence: TGCGCCAGCAGCCAAGGCCTTAGGGTCACCGGGGAGCTGTTTTTT. This codes for CASSQGLRVTGELFF.

This clone was observed a single time. This chain uses TRBV4-1 with TRBJ1-4, with 8 bases matching TRBD1. V shed 2 bases, J shed 8 bases, and the junction held 7 bases outside the gene matches. The CDR3 spans 15 residues. Per the germline V gene, CDR1 is MGHRA and CDR2 is YSYEKL. This CDR3 reads CASSQSGGAPEKLFF. The CDR3 bases are TGCGCCAGCAGCCAATCAGGGGGCGCCCCAGAAAAACTGTTTTTT.

In its sample, this clone was seen once. The rearrangement links TRBV18 to TRBJ2-7; D ambiguous. Looked up from germline, CDR1 is KGHSH and CDR2 is LQKENI. V lost 1 base and J lost 0, with 7 bases in between. The CDR3 is 14 residues long. The CDR3 sequence: CASSPRGVSYEQYF. DNA of the CDR3: TGTGCCAGCTCACCACGGGGTGTCTCCTACGAGCAGTACTTC.

V is TRBV7-2 and J is TRBJ2-2; 9 bases line up with TRBD2. CDR1 is SGHTA, CDR2 FQGNSA, per germline. This CDR3 is 16 amino acids long. Trimming at V came to 1 base and at J to 5 bases, leaving 5 bases not matched to a gene. CDR3 sequence: CASSLDRGRGTGELFF. CDR3 nucleotide sequence: TGTGCCAGCAGCTTAGATCGCGGGAGGGGAACCGGGGAGCTGTTTTTT.

This chain links TRBV11-2 with TRBJ2-5; TRBD1 aligns across 8 bases. Judging by the DNA end, TRBJ2-7 fits better; the J call may be wrong. Germline V gene sequence: CDR1 SGHAT, CDR2 FQNNGV. The CDR3 has 15 residues. CDR3 coding DNA: TGTGCCAGCAGCCAGGGGGCCAGGGGCGCCTACGAGCAGTACTTC. The encoded protein is CASSQGARGAYEQYF.

This chain links TRBV19 with TRBJ2-5; TRBD2 matches 10 bases. This CDR3 is 15 amino acids long. CDR1 is LNHDA and CDR2 is SQIVND in the germline V gene (reference sequence). After removal of 8 bases from V and 5 bases from J, the junction contained 11 bases not matched to a gene. The CDR3 is CASSGLAGAWETQYF. CDR3 coding DNA: TGTGCCAGTTCTGGGCTAGCGGGAGCATGGGAGACCCAGTACTTC.

V and J are TRBV5-1 and TRBJ2-1; D might be TRBD2 (5 bases). CDR1 and CDR2 (germline): SGHRS, YFSETQ. This CDR3 is 14 amino acids long. Trimming took 2 bases from V and 8 from J, leaving 14 bases between them. The CDR3 loop reads CASSLRTPGDEQFF. The CDR3 DNA reads as TGCGCCAGCAGCTTAAGGACTCCCGGGGATGAGCAGTTCTTC.

This chain joins TRBV5-1 and TRBJ1-2; 7 bases are a match to TRBD1. From germline, CDR1 is SGHRS and CDR2 YFSETQ. The V segment lost 4 bases and the J segment 2 bases; nucleotides outside the gene matches: 5. The length of the CDR3 is 14 residues. Here the CDR3 DNA reads TGCGCCAGCAGCATGACAGGGCTAAACTATGGCTACACCTTC. Translating it yields CASSMTGLNYGYTF.